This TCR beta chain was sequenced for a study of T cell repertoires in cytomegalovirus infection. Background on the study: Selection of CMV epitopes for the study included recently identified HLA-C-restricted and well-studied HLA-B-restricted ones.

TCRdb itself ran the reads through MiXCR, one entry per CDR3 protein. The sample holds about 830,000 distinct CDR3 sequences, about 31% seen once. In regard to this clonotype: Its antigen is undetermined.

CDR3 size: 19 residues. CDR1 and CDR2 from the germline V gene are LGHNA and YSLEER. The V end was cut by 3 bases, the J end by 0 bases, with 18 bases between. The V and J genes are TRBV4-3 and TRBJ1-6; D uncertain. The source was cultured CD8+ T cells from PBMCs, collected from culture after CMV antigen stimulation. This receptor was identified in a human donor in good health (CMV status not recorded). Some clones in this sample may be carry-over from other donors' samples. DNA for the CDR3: TGCGCCAGCAGCCAGGACCGCTCCGGGGATAGCTCCTATAATTCACCCCTCCACTTT. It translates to CASSQDRSGDSSYNSPLHF.